This T cell receptor beta chain comes out of a study of T cells after yellow fever vaccination. The study's findings and limits: Post-booster samples contained most primary-vaccination clones (approximately 95% CD4, about 85% CD8).

The CDR3 contains 16 residues. The junction had 9 bases not matched to a gene; V was cut back by 0 bases and J by 6 bases. CDR1 is SGHAT, CDR2 FQNNGV, per germline. They built TCR cDNA with 5'RACE template switching, a step that put in a universal primer site and UMIs. TCRdb reprocessed the 5' RACE reads via MiXCR and lists one record per CDR3 protein. The sample consists of 400,000 to 650,000 distinct CDR3 sequences, 20% to 25% of them appearing once. This clonotype turned up a few times. The antigen remains undetermined. Sequences were derived from PBMCs, sampled roughly 20 days after the first yellow fever vaccination. This sequence joins TRBV11-2 and TRBJ2-3; 7 bases line up with TRBD1. The sequence was obtained from a man between 18 and 35 years old who received the YFV17D yellow fever vaccine. This CDR3 reads CASSLEGGLKVDTQYF. Here the CDR3 DNA reads TGTGCCAGCAGCTTAGAAGGGGGCCTCAAGGTGGATACGCAGTATTTT.